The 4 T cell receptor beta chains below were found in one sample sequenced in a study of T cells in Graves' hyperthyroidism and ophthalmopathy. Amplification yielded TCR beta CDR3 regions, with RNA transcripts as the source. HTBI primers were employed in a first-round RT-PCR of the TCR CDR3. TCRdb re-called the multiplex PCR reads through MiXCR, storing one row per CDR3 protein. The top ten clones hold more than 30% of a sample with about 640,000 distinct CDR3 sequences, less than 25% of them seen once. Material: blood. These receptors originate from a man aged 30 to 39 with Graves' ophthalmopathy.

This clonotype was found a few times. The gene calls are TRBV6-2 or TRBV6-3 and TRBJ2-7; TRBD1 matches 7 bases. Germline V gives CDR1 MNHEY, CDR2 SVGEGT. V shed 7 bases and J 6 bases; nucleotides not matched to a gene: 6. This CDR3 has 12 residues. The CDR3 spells CASTQGMSEQYF. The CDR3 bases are TGTGCCAGCACACAGGGGATGAGCGAGCAGTACTTC.

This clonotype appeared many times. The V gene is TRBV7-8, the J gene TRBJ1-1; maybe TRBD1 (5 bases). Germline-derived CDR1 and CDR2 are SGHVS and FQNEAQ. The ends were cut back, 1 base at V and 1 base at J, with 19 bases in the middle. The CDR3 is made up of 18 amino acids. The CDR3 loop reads CASSLGGRHFTSNTEAFF. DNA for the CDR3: TGTGCCAGCAGCTTAGGGGGACGCCACTTTACGTCGAACACTGAAGCTTTCTTT.

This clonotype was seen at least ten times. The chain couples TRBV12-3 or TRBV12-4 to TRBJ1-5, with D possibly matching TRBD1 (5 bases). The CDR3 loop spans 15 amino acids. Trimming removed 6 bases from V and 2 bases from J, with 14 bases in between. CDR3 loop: CASSRGSRGNQPQHF. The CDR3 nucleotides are TGTGCCAGCAGCCGCGGCTCCAGGGGCAATCAGCCCCAGCATTTT.

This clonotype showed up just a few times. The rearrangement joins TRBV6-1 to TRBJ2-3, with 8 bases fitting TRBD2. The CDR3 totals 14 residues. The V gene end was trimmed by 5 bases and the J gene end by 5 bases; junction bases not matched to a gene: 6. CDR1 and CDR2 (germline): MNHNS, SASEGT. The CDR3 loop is CASSFSGMGDTQYF. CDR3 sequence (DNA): TGTGCCAGCAGTTTTAGCGGGATGGGAGATACGCAGTATTTT.